There are a few counts of the clone carrying this T cell receptor (beta chain). All of the isolated RNA was reverse transcribed, so expressed TCRB transcripts were sequenced. Profiling relied on immunoSEQ multiplex PCR, and the TCRdb table lists in-frame clones only, not all of them. The sample carries 350,000 to 450,000 clones, around 14% recorded once. Germline V gives CDR1 KGHSH, CDR2 LQKENI. J lost 0 bases, V lost 0 bases, and 4 bases had no gene match. The CDR3 consists of 16 residues. The sample originates from a study of beta chain features in type 1 diabetes. Background on the study: Over all samples combined, around 110 million sorted cells were examined.

The sequencing input was naive CD4+ T cells from blood. This TCR came from a man aged 25 to 40 in good health. J is TRBJ1-1 and V is TRBV18; the match to TRBD1 covers 7 bases. DNA for the CDR3: TGTGCCAGCTCACCACCAGGGGGCCTTGTGAACACTGAAGCTTTCTTT. As protein: CASSPPGGLVNTEAFF.